This TCR beta chain came from a study of T cells in Graves' hyperthyroidism and ophthalmopathy. RNA transcripts gave rise to amplified TCR beta CDR3 regions. A first-round RT-PCR of the TCR CDR3 used the HTBI primer set. MiXCR, applied by TCRdb to the multiplex PCR reads, yields one record per CDR3 protein. Among hundreds of thousands of distinct CDR3 sequences listed, 15% to 19% were seen once. CDR1 and CDR2 (germline): LGHDT, YNNKEL (reference sequence). V lost 1 base and J lost 3, with 11 bases in between. This CDR3 comprises 15 residues. The source material was blood. The chain recombines TRBV3-1 with TRBJ2-3, with D uncertain. The receptor comes from a woman younger than 35 with Graves' hyperthyroidism that later progressed to Graves' ophthalmopathy. The CDR3 reads CASSQVSQRTDTQYF. CDR3 DNA sequence: TGTGCCAGCAGCCAAGTTTCACAAAGGACAGATACGCAGTATTTT.